These 32 T cell receptor beta chains share one sample of origin, sequenced in a study of CD8 T cells in ankylosing spondylitis. TCRdb passed the 5' RACE reads through MiXCR, listing each CDR3 protein once. Of about 280,000 distinct CDR3 sequences in the sample, about 20% are singletons; the top ten hold roughly 7.3%. Sequencing was done on a sample of blood, either unsorted or a sorted T cell fraction (not recorded which). These receptors were taken from a male donor with ankylosing spondylitis or in good health (not recorded which).

This clonotype was seen more than once but under ten times. The chain recombines TRBV12-3 or TRBV12-4 with TRBJ1-4, with a tentative D call TRBD1 (6 bases). The CDR3 loop spans 14 amino acids. The V end lost 9 bases, the J end lost 5 bases, and 16 bases lay between the germline ends. The CDR3, as DNA: TGTGCCAGTGTACCGGGACAAAGGAATGAAAAACTGTTTTTT. Residues: CASVPGQRNEKLFF.

The chain joins TRBV28 to TRBJ2-7; TRBD2 is a possible D gene (7 bases). Germline values: CDR1 MDHEN, CDR2 SYDVKM. The CDR3 loop spans 12 amino acids. Trimming left V 5 bases short and J 7 bases short, with 12 bases between. The CDR3 coding sequence is TGTGCCAGCAGTATACAGGGAGGGGAGCAGTACGTC. Protein product: CASSIQGGEQYV.

The rearrangement uses TRBV6-1 and TRBJ2-5; D remains ambiguous. Per the germline V gene, CDR1 is MNHNS and CDR2 is SASEGT. Between the trimmed V and J ends, which lost 7 bases and 2 bases, there was a span of 14 bases. The CDR3 covers 14 residues. CDR3 protein: CASINRFGQETQYF. Here the CDR3 DNA reads TGTGCCAGCATCAACCGGTTCGGTCAAGAGACCCAGTACTTC.

This clonotype was seen a few times. The genes are TRBV12-3 or TRBV12-4 and TRBJ2-6; D is unresolved. CDR3 length equals 16 residues. The V end lost 3 bases, the J end lost 0 bases, and 9 bases lay between the germline ends. The CDR3 reads CASSLGLSSGANVLTF. CDR3 sequence (DNA): TGTGCCAGCAGTTTGGGCCTAAGCTCTGGGGCCAACGTCCTGACTTTC.

For the CDR3, the DNA is TGCAGTGCTACACTTGACAGCAGCTCTGGAAACACCATATATTTT. Protein product: CSATLDSSSGNTIYF. The genes are TRBV20-1 and TRBJ1-3; D possibly corresponds to TRBD1 (5 bases). Germline V gene data show CDR1 as DFQATT and CDR2 as SNEGSKA (reference sequence). Between the trimmed V and J ends, which lost 4 bases and 0 bases, there was a span of 13 bases. The CDR3 is made up of 15 amino acids.

This clonotype has just one count. The CDR3 does not end in the conserved phenylalanine or tryptophan, so this is likely a read error. CDR3 amino acids: CRFRGVGNTEAFI. As DNA, the CDR3 is TGCAGGTTCAGGGGGGTAGGGAACACTGAAGCTTTCATT. The chain links TRBV20-1 to TRBJ1-1; 7 positions agree with TRBD1. CDR1 and CDR2 (germline): DFQATT, SNEGSKA (reference sequence). The CDR3 contains 13 residues.

This sequence joins TRBV12-3 or TRBV12-4 and TRBJ2-3; tentatively, D is TRBD1 (6 bases). The CDR3 length is 15 residues. V was cut by 3 bases and J by 0 bases, with 10 bases left in between. For the CDR3, the DNA is TGTGCCAGCAGTTTTGACAGGCCGAGCACAGATACGCAGTATTTT. Encoded protein: CASSFDRPSTDTQYF.

Only a few counts were recorded for this clonotype. The chain is built from TRBV7-2 and TRBJ2-5; D unclear. Germline CDR1 and CDR2: SGHTA and FQGNSA. V gave up 4 bases and J gave up 7 bases, with 7 bases separating them. The CDR3 spans 11 residues. The CDR3 nucleotides are TGTGCCAGCAGCTCCGGTATGACCCAGTACTTC. This codes for CASSSGMTQYF.

This chain links TRBV12-3 or TRBV12-4 with TRBJ2-5; tentative D call: TRBD1 (5 bases). The CDR3 length is 15 residues. V dropped 2 bases and J dropped 6 bases, with 16 bases sitting between them. The CDR3 here is CASSLTASGWQTQYF. CDR3 nucleotides: TGTGCCAGCAGTTTAACTGCTTCAGGGTGGCAGACCCAGTACTTC.

This clonotype was recorded a few times. The V and J genes are TRBV29-1 and TRBJ1-2; the match to TRBD1 covers 8 bases. Unmatched junction bases numbered 7, after V lost 7 bases and J lost 6 bases. This CDR3 has 12 residues. CDR1 is SQVTM, CDR2 ANQGSEA, per germline. The CDR3 spells CSAYSGGNGYTF. The DNA for the CDR3 is TGCAGCGCCTACTCAGGGGGCAATGGCTACACCTTC.

This clonotype has a handful of counts. The J gene is TRBJ1-1, the V gene TRBV5-1; unclear D gene. Germline CDR1 SGHRS, CDR2 YFSETQ. V dropped 0 bases and J dropped 5 bases, with 8 bases sitting between them. The CDR3 has 13 amino acids. This CDR3 reads CASSLDLATEAFF. The CDR3 DNA reads TGCGCCAGCAGCTTGGACCTAGCGACTGAAGCTTTCTTT. Drawing the rest from reference TRBV5-1 and TRBJ1-1, the complete variable domain is KAGVTQTPRYLIKTRGQQVTLSCSPISGHRSVSWYQQTPGQGLQFLFEYFSETQRNKGNFPGRFSGRQFSNSRSEMNVSTLELGDSALYLCASSLDLATEAFFGQGTRLTVV.

This clonotype was counted many times. This rearrangement joins TRBV12-3 or TRBV12-4 to TRBJ2-5; the D is unclear. V lost 4 bases, J lost 4 bases, and 7 bases lay in between. This CDR3 spans 12 amino acids. CDR3 in amino acids: CASSYATETQYF. Here the CDR3 DNA reads TGTGCCAGCAGTTATGCTACAGAGACCCAGTACTTC.

The rearrangement links TRBV15 to TRBJ2-2, with unresolved D. Deletions cut 5 bases from V and 6 bases from J, with 10 bases between. The germline gives CDR1 LNHNV, CDR2 YYDKDF (reference sequence). The CDR3 runs 13 residues. The chain's CDR3 is CATSDIQSGELFF. As DNA, the CDR3 is TGTGCCACCAGCGACATACAGTCCGGGGAGCTGTTTTTT.

V and J are TRBV6-2 or TRBV6-3 and TRBJ2-7; the match to TRBD2 covers 7 bases. CDR1 is MNHEY and CDR2 is SVGEGT in the germline V gene. The ends lost 6 bases at V and 2 bases at J; junction bases unmatched: 7. CDR3 length: 14 residues. The chain's CDR3 is CASRPSGLTYEQYV. CDR3 coding DNA: TGTGCCAGCAGACCTAGCGGTTTGACCTACGAGCAGTACGTC.

About this clonotype itself: One end of the junction does not line up with germline, which may come from a read error. This chain connects TRBV28 to TRBJ2-5; the match to TRBD1 covers 7 bases. Per germline, CDR1 MDHEN and CDR2 SYDVKM. The CDR3 is 14 amino acids. The CDR3 coding sequence is TGTGCCGGCAGAACGACAGGGAACGGAGAGACCCAGTACTTC. Amino acid sequence: CAGRTTGNGETQYF.

Ten or more counts support this clonotype. The chain couples TRBV2 to TRBJ1-5; D possibly corresponds to TRBD1 (5 bases). Per germline, CDR1 SNHLY and CDR2 FYNNEI. The CDR3 spans 15 residues. V lost 6 bases to trimming and J lost 0 bases, with 12 bases between them. The CDR3, as DNA: TGTGCCAGCAGGGACGGACACTCTAGCAATCAGCCCCAGCATTTT. Protein: CASRDGHSSNQPQHF.

The chain carries TRBV12-3 or TRBV12-4 and TRBJ1-5; D gene uncertain. V was pared by 2 bases and J by 3 bases, with 11 bases between. The CDR3 runs to 15 residues. Here the CDR3 DNA reads TGTGCCAGCAGTTTATACCCGGGCCCCAATCAGCCCCAGCATTTT. It encodes CASSLYPGPNQPQHF.

This clonotype was observed a handful of times. V and J are TRBV12-3 or TRBV12-4 and TRBJ2-2; possibly TRBD1 for D (6 bases). This CDR3 comprises 16 residues. Trimming stripped 6 bases from V and 0 bases from J, with 14 bases between. Here the CDR3 DNA reads TGTGCCAGCAGGCCCCGGGACACACCGAACACCGGGGAGCTGTTTTTT. Protein sequence: CASRPRDTPNTGELFF.

This clonotype was seen only a few times. The CDR3 protein is CASSQEGTGSGNTIYF. The CDR3 bases are TGTGCCAGCAGCCAAGAGGGGACAGGGTCCGGAAACACCATATATTTT. This chain links TRBV3-1 with TRBJ1-3; 9 bases agree with TRBD1. V was pared by 0 bases and J by 4 bases, with 4 bases of the junction left unmatched. Germline V gene data show CDR1 as LGHDT and CDR2 as YNNKEL (reference sequence). The CDR3 is 16 residues long.

The sample holds a few counts of this clonotype. The J gene is TRBJ2-4, the V gene TRBV12-3 or TRBV12-4; 10 positions match TRBD2. With 7 bases clipped from V and 4 bases from J, the junction kept 7 bases outside the gene matches. This CDR3 is 15 amino acids long. The CDR3 sequence: CASKRTSGRKNIQYF. In nucleotides, the CDR3 is TGTGCCAGCAAAAGGACTAGCGGCAGAAAAAACATTCAGTACTTC.

The V call is TRBV5-1, the J call TRBJ2-1, with 13 positions matching TRBD2. After removal of 4 bases from V and 9 bases from J, the junction contained 10 bases not matched to a gene. Germline CDR1 SGHRS, CDR2 YFSETQ. CDR3 length equals 16 residues. CDR3 sequence reads: CASSPRTSGSLGEQFF. In nucleotides, the CDR3 is TGCGCCAGCAGCCCCCGGACTAGCGGGAGTTTAGGTGAGCAGTTCTTC.

V gene TRBV5-1 combines with J gene TRBJ2-1; D remains ambiguous. CDR1 SGHRS and CDR2 YFSETQ come from the germline V gene. The CDR3 is 14 residues long. Trimming left V 0 bases short and J 5 bases short, with 9 bases between. Here the CDR3 DNA reads TGCGCCAGCAGCTTGGATGCTGGACACAATGAGCAGTTCTTC. It is translated as CASSLDAGHNEQFF.

This clonotype came up a few times. The chain couples TRBV12-3 or TRBV12-4 to TRBJ2-1; 7 positions agree with TRBD1. Trimming at V came to 6 bases and at J to 4 bases, leaving 6 bases not matched to a gene. The CDR3 contains 14 residues. The CDR3 is CASSPRQGYNEQFF. CDR3 in DNA: TGTGCCAGCAGCCCTCGACAGGGATACAATGAGCAGTTCTTC.

This clonotype was counted many times. This sequence joins TRBV20-1 and TRBJ1-1; D is possibly TRBD1 (5 bases). Per the germline V gene, CDR1 is DFQATT and CDR2 is SNEGSKA (reference sequence). Trimming left V 5 bases short and J 0 bases short, with 19 bases between. The CDR3 contains 16 residues. The CDR3 sequence: CSAEEPQRQMNTEAFF. The CDR3 DNA sequence: TGCAGTGCTGAAGAGCCACAGAGACAGATGAACACTGAAGCTTTCTTT.

In its sample, this clonotype was seen many times. The chain employs TRBV15 and TRBJ2-2; perhaps D is TRBD1 or TRBD2 (5 bases each). Germline V CDR1 and CDR2: LNHNV, YYDKDF (reference sequence). The germline V and J ends were trimmed by 2 bases and 0 bases, with 10 bases remaining between them. CDR3 length equals 16 residues. The CDR3, as DNA: TGTGCCACCAGCAGATTCGGGACGGCGAACACCGGGGAGCTGTTTTTT. It specifies CATSRFGTANTGELFF.

The chain links TRBV20-1 to TRBJ2-1; 15 bases agree with TRBD2. V was clipped by 6 bases and J by 12 bases; unmatched bases: 18. Looked up from germline, CDR1 is DFQATT and CDR2 is SNEGSKA (reference sequence). The CDR3 loop spans 17 amino acids. The CDR3 DNA reads as TGCAGTGCCTTAGGACAGGGCGTGGGACTAGCGGGGGGAAGGCAGTTCTTC. Its protein is CSALGQGVGLAGGRQFF.

The rearrangement joins TRBV5-6 to TRBJ2-5; D possibly corresponds to TRBD1 (5 bases). The CDR3 is 15 amino acids. V lost 4 bases to trimming and J lost 3 bases, with 16 bases between them. CDR1 and CDR2 (germline): SGHDT, YYEEEE. CDR3 residues: CASSPGQSLKETQYF. DNA for the CDR3: TGTGCCAGCAGCCCCGGACAATCCCTGAAAGAGACCCAGTACTTC.

This clonotype showed up many times. The V and J genes are TRBV3-1 and TRBJ1-6; D gene unclear. Germline CDR1 LGHDT, CDR2 YNNKEL (reference sequence). The V end was cut by 4 bases, the J end by 6 bases, with 10 bases between. This CDR3 has 14 amino acids. For the CDR3, the DNA is TGTGCCAGCAGCCCCGCAGGAGGTAATTCACCCCTCCACTTT. It codes for CASSPAGGNSPLHF.

About this clonotype itself: A junction end diverges from the germline sequence, so it may reflect a read error. The rearrangement uses TRBV5-1 and TRBJ2-3; D uncertain. The CDR3 is 11 residues long. Germline V gives CDR1 SGHRS, CDR2 YFSETQ. CDR3 sequence: CVSSFRDTQYF. For the CDR3, the DNA is TGCGTCAGCAGCTTCCGGGATACGCAGTATTTT. Full variable domain (rest looked up from reference TRBV5-1 and TRBJ2-3): KAGVTQTPRYLIKTRGQQVTLSCSPISGHRSVSWYQQTPGQGLQFLFEYFSETQRNKGNFPGRFSGRQFSNSRSEMNVSTLELGDSALYLCVSSFRDTQYFGPGTRLTVL.

The table lists this clonotype with a few counts. The chain has TRBV4-1 and TRBJ1-2; D is uncertain. Germline V CDR1 and CDR2: MGHRA, YSYEKL. V lost 0 bases and J 5 bases, leaving 13 bases between the germline ends. The CDR3 extends over 15 amino acids. CDR3 nucleotide sequence: TGCGCCAGCAGCCAAGATCGAGGTGAATGGTATGGCTACACCTTC. Translating it yields CASSQDRGEWYGYTF.

This chain uses TRBV24-1 with TRBJ1-5; TRBD1 agrees at 9 bases. CDR1 and CDR2 (germline): KGHDR, SFDVKD. J was trimmed by 7 bases and V by 3 bases; bases with no gene match: 6. This CDR3 comprises 15 residues. The CDR3 sequence is CATSDTGGMGQPQHF. CDR3 bases: TGTGCCACCAGTGATACAGGGGGCATGGGGCAGCCCCAGCATTTT.

This clonotype was detected a few times. The chain links TRBV14 to TRBJ2-2, with unresolved D. Trimming pared 1 base from V and 7 bases from J, leaving 7 bases between. The CDR3 runs 13 residues. Germline V lookup: CDR1 SGHDN, CDR2 FVKESK. The CDR3 region is CASSQAQHGELFF. CDR3 nucleotide sequence: TGTGCCAGCAGCCAAGCACAGCACGGGGAGCTGTTTTTT.